This TCR beta chain was profiled in a study of blood T cell repertoires in COVID-19. Study as a whole: The origin of the acute and convalescent COVID-19 samples was the United States, Italy and Spain. T cells, B-cell-depleted T cells, or PBMCs supplied cDNA or gDNA.

The authors' processing: Amplification of reference gene primers was used by the study to estimate nucleated cell counts. The repertoire was sequenced with immunoSEQ multiplex PCR; TCRdb's copy has only in-frame clones and lacks some. The V and J calls and clone size are taken from that table; D and trimming were inferred from the DNA. The data contain 260,000 or so clones, roughly four fifths of them singletons. This receptor was identified in a woman in her 70s with acute or convalescent COVID-19. The sequenced sample was peripheral blood.

The CDR3 loop reads CASSSIAGTDTGELFF. Here the CDR3 DNA reads TGTGCCAGCTCATCGATAGCGGGGACGGACACCGGGGAGCTGTTTTTT. The rearrangement joins TRBV18 to TRBJ2-2; 8 nucleotides align to TRBD2. The germline CDR1 and CDR2 sequences are KGHSH and LQKENI. The CDR3 is 16 residues long. The V gene end was trimmed by 5 bases and the J gene end by 3 bases; junction bases not matched to a gene: 8.